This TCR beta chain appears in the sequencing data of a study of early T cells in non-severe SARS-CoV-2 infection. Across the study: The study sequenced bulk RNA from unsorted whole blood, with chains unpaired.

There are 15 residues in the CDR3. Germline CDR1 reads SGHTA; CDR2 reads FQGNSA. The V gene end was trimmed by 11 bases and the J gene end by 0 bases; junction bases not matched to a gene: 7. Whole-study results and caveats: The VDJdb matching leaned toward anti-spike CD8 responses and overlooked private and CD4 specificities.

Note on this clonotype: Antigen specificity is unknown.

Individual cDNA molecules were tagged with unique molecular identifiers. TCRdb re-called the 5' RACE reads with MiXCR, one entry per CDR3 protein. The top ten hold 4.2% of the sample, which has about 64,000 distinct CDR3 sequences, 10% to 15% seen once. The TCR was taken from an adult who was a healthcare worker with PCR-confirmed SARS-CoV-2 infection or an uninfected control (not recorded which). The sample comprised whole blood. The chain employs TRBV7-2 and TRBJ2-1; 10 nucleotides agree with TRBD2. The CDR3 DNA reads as TGTACCGTGGCTAGCGGGGGATACTCCTACAATGAGCAGTTCTTC. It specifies CTVASGGYSYNEQFF.